The 6 T cell receptor beta chains in this list originate from one sample, sequenced in a study of human T cells and chemical hapten exposure. Sample time point: pre-sensitization, week 0. Treatment in this sample: therapeutic diphenylcyclopropenone sensitization with weekly scalp DPC. TCRdb re-called the RACE reads through MiXCR, storing one row per CDR3 protein. The profile shows roughly 380,000 distinct CDR3 sequences, about 5.1% of them singletons. Sequencing was performed on whole blood, taken in connection with sensitization to the hapten diphenylcyclopropenone (DPC). The receptors were sampled from a woman in her forties or fifties with alopecia areata. Some clones in this sample may be carry-over from other donors' samples.

This clonotype was recorded at least ten times. The V and J genes are TRBV12-3 or TRBV12-4 and TRBJ2-1; D not certain. Trimming took 5 bases from V and 9 from J, leaving 8 bases between them. The CDR3 has 11 residues. CDR3 nucleotide sequence: TGTGCCAGCAGTGTAGTCGGTGAGCAGTTCTTC. It is translated as CASSVVGEQFF.

This clonotype has at least ten counts. The chain uses TRBV2 and TRBJ2-3, with TRBD1 as a possible D gene (6 bases). CDR1 and CDR2 (germline): SNHLY, FYNNEI. Trimming removed 7 bases from V and 7 bases from J, with 12 bases in between. There are 12 residues in the CDR3. CDR3 in amino acids: CASNRESNTQYF. The CDR3 nucleotides read TGTGCCAGCAACAGGGAATCAAATACGCAGTATTTT.

This clonotype was picked up many times. This chain uses TRBV12-3 or TRBV12-4 with TRBJ2-2; D assignment may be TRBD1 or TRBD2 (5 bases each). The CDR3 covers 13 residues. V dropped 3 bases and J dropped 13 bases, with 15 bases sitting between them. Here the CDR3 DNA reads TGTGCCAGCAGTTTGGTTGGACCGGGGCGGCTGTTTTTT. This codes for CASSLVGPGRLFF.

This clonotype occurred many times. The V and J genes are TRBV20-1 and TRBJ2-3, with TRBD2 matching over 9 bases. The trim removed 2 bases at V and 2 bases at J, leaving 11 bases unmatched. This CDR3 has 17 residues. The germline V gene encodes CDR1 DFQATT and CDR2 SNEGSKA (reference sequence). The CDR3 DNA reads as TGCAGTGCTAGATCCCCCCAGGCTAGCGGGGTCACAGATACGCAGTATTTT. As protein: CSARSPQASGVTDTQYF.

In its sample, this clonotype was seen many times. This rearrangement joins TRBV29-1 to TRBJ2-5; D may match TRBD1 or TRBD2 (5 bases each). Trimming shortened V by 3 bases and J by 1 base, and 9 bases separated the two germline ends. Germline CDR1 reads SQVTM; CDR2 reads ANQGSEA. The length of the CDR3 is 13 residues. DNA of the CDR3: TGCAGCGTTGAGGGACGGATCCAAGAGACCCAGTACTTC. Encoded protein: CSVEGRIQETQYF.

This rearrangement joins TRBV2 to TRBJ1-3; TRBD1 might be the D (5 bases). The CDR3 extends over 14 amino acids. The V and J ends lost 5 bases and 4 bases respectively, with 12 bases between them. The germline V gene encodes CDR1 SNHLY and CDR2 FYNNEI. Here the CDR3 DNA reads TGTGCCAGCAGTACTCGAGGGGAAGGAAACACCATATATTTT. It translates to CASSTRGEGNTIYF.